This TCR beta chain was recovered during a study of blood T cell repertoires in COVID-19. Whole-study context: Samples came from the United States, Italy and Spain, spanning acute and convalescent COVID-19.

Measured with immunoSEQ multiplex PCR; TCRdb has only the in-frame clones, and not every one. Among 230,000 or so clones listed, 88% were seen once. The CDR3 is made up of 13 amino acids. The germline V and J ends were trimmed by 3 bases and 6 bases, with 12 bases remaining between them. Germline V gives CDR1 SGDLS, CDR2 YYNGEE. Input material: PBMCs or T cells enriched from blood (not recorded which). The clonotype originates from a woman in her twenties or thirties who had recovered from COVID-19. The chain has TRBV9 and TRBJ2-5, with D perhaps matching TRBD1 (6 bases). CDR3 amino acids: CASSAQGPKTQYF. CDR3 sequence (DNA): TGTGCCAGCAGCGCGCAGGGGCCCAAGACCCAGTACTTC.